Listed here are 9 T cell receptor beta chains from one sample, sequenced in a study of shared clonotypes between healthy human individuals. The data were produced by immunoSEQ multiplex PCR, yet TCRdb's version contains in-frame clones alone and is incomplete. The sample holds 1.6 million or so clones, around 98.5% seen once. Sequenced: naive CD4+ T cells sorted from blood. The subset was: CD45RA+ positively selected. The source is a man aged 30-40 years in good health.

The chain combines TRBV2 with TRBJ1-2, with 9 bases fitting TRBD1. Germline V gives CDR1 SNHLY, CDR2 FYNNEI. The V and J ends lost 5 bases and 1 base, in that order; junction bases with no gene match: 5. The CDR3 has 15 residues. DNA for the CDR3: TGTGCCAGCAGTAAGGGACAGGGACTTAACTATGGCTACACCTTC. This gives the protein CASSKGQGLNYGYTF. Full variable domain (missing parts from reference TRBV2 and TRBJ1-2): EPEVTQTPSHQVTQMGQEVILRCVPISNHLYFYWYRQILGQKVEFLVSFYNNEISEKSEIFDDQFSVERPDGSNFTLKIRSTKLEDSAMYFCASSKGQGLNYGYTFGSGTRLTVV.

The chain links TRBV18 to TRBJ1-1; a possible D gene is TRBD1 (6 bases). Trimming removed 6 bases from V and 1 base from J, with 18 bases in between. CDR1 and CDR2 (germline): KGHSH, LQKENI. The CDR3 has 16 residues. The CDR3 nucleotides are TGTGCCAGCTCCGACTCCGTGGGGGCGGCGAACACTGAAGCTTTCTTT. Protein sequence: CASSDSVGAANTEAFF.

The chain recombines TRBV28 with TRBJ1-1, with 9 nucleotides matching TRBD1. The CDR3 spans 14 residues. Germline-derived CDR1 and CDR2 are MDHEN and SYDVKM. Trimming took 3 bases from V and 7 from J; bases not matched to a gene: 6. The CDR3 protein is CASSFLQGAIEAFF. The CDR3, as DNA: TGTGCCAGCAGTTTCCTACAGGGGGCTATTGAAGCTTTCTTT.

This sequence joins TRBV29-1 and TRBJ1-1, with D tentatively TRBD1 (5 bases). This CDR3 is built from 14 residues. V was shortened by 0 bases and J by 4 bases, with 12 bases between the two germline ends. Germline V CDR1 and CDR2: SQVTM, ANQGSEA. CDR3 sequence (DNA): TGCAGCGTTGAAGAGTGGCAGGGAGTCACTGAAGCTTTCTTT. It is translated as CSVEEWQGVTEAFF.

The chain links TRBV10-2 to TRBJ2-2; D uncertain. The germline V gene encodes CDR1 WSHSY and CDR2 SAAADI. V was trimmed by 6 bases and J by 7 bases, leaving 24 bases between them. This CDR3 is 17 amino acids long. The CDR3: CASRRSRAQNRYGELFF. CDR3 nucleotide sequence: TGCGCCAGCAGGCGAAGCCGGGCCCAGAACAGATACGGGGAGCTGTTTTTT.

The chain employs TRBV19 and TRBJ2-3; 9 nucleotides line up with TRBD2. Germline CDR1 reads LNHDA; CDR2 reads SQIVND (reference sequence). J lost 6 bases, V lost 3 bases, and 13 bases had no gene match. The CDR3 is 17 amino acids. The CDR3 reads CASSIPLGSGRGDTQYF. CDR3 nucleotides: TGTGCCAGTAGTATCCCGTTGGGTAGCGGGAGAGGCGATACGCAGTATTTT.

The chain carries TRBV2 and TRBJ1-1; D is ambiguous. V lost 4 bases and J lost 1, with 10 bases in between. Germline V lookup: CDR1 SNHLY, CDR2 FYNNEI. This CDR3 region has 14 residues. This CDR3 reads CASSVNSGNTEAFF. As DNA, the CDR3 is TGTGCCAGCAGTGTTAACAGTGGGAACACTGAAGCTTTCTTT.

CDR3 DNA: TGTGCCAGCAGCCCAGGGAGCGGGAGGAACAATGAGCAGTTCTTC. Amino acids: CASSPGSGRNNEQFF. The chain employs TRBV11-3 and TRBJ2-1; 9 bases line up with TRBD2. The CDR3 consists of 15 residues. V shed 5 bases and J 5 bases; nucleotides not matched to a gene: 7. Germline V gene data show CDR1 as SGHNT and CDR2 as YENEEA.

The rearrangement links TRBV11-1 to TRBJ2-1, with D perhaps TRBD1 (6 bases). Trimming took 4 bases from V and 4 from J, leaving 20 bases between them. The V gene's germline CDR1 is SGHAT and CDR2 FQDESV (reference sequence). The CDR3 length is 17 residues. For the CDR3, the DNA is TGTGCCAGCAGCTCATTCTATTGGACAGCCAGTTACAATGAGCAGTTCTTC. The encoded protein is CASSSFYWTASYNEQFF.